Given below is one T cell receptor (beta chain) in context. These data originate in a study of Ad26.COV2.S vaccination and SARS-CoV-2 variants. Study information: Ad26.COV2.S, an intramuscular injection, was given once or twice 56 days apart.

Using immunoSEQ multiplex PCR, the repertoire was profiled, and TCRdb retains in-frame clones only, with some absent. The sample yields around 300,000 clones, around 90% seen once. This CDR3 has 14 amino acids. Germline V gene sequence: CDR1 SGHRS, CDR2 YFSETQ. J gave up 6 bases and V 5 bases, and 6 bases lay outside the gene matches. Described treatment: some 20 received Ad26.COV2.S at low or high dose, single or two shots; roughly five received placebo; per-sample allocation not given. Collection of the samples took place on day 63 after the first injection of vaccine or placebo. The origin of this receptor is a person aged 18-60 years who received the Ad26.COV2.S COVID-19 vaccine or a placebo. This sequence joins TRBV5-1 and TRBJ2-3; 10 bases are shared with TRBD1. The sequenced sample was peripheral blood, obtained in a trial of Ad26.COV2.S vaccine versus placebo. The DNA for the CDR3 is TGCGCCAGCAGAGCCGGACAGGGGGAGGATACGCAGTATTTT. Residues: CASRAGQGEDTQYF. Looking up the rest from reference TRBV5-1 and TRBJ2-3 gives the full variable domain: KAGVTQTPRYLIKTRGQQVTLSCSPISGHRSVSWYQQTPGQGLQFLFEYFSETQRNKGNFPGRFSGRQFSNSRSEMNVSTLELGDSALYLCASRAGQGEDTQYFGPGTRLTVL.